This T cell receptor beta chain stems from a study of neoadjuvant anti-PD-1 for oral cavity cancer. Study as a whole: Patients without progression got a fourth dose around day 43. Study results and limitations: Non-responders to neoadjuvant nivolumab had significantly more clonal PBMC T cells than responders. Each response group had just a few patients in TCR analyses.

Measured with immunoSEQ multiplex PCR; TCRdb has only the in-frame clones, and not every one. The sample lists 70,000 to 95,000 clones, about 84% occurring once. Stage II-IVA oral cavity squamous cell carcinoma was new and untreated by systemic or radiation therapy. V lost 0 bases and J lost 6, with 11 bases in between. In germline, CDR1 is SGDLS, CDR2 YYNGEE. CDR3 length equals 14 residues. Worth noting for this clone: What it binds is not known.

Here the sequenced sample was PBMCs, taken before nivolumab (anti-PD-1) treatment. The source is a person between 40 and 80 years old with oral cavity squamous cell carcinoma. This chain uses TRBV9 with TRBJ2-3; D remains unclear. The CDR3 coding sequence is TGTGCCAGCAGCGTAGACGTTCTCTCCGATACGCAGTATTTT. Translated: CASSVDVLSDTQYF.